These 21 T cell receptor beta chains were sequenced from one sample in a study of T cells in tuberculosis listed by TCRdb under 2018. The library came from the immunoSEQ multiplex PCR assay. The table was pulled from immuneACCESS by TCRdb, which kept in-frame rearrangements only. Such tables lose some clones; where checked, under half of the loss comes from unresolved V genes, and the rest has no known cause. The sample table holds roughly 30,000 clones, of which approximately 90% were seen once. 2% to 2.5% of the sample comes from the top ten. The specimen sequenced was PBMCs. These receptors originate from a donor aged 5 to 30 with latent tuberculosis or without tuberculosis infection.

The J gene is TRBJ2-5, the V gene TRBV19; 9 positions agree with TRBD1. V lost 5 bases to trimming and J lost 10 bases; unmatched junction nucleotides: 8. CDR1 is LNHDA, CDR2 SQIVND, per germline (reference sequence). The CDR3 has 13 residues. CDR3 sequence reads: CASSPGTGMDQYF. The CDR3 DNA reads TGTGCCAGTAGTCCCGGGACAGGGATGGACCAGTACTTC.

This chain connects TRBV7-2 to TRBJ2-5; 10 bases line up with TRBD2. Germline assignment: CDR1 SGHTA and CDR2 FQGNSA. After removal of 1 base from V and 2 bases from J, the junction contained 7 bases not matched to a gene. The CDR3 consists of 17 residues. The CDR3 spells CASSLVGAGGPQETQYF. CDR3 sequence (DNA): TGTGCCAGCAGCTTAGTGGGAGCGGGGGGGCCGCAAGAGACCCAGTACTTC.

The count of this clone is one. The chain uses TRBV18 and TRBJ2-7; 9 bases agree with TRBD1. J lost 4 bases, V lost 3 bases, and 7 bases had no gene match. This CDR3 has 15 amino acids. Germline assignment: CDR1 KGHSH and CDR2 LQKENI. The CDR3 bases are TGTGCCAGCTCACCCAGGACAGGGGAACAGTACGAGCAGTACTTC. Translated, it gives CASSPRTGEQYEQYF.

This chain connects TRBV6-1 to TRBJ1-5; 8 bases map to TRBD1. Germline lookup yields CDR1 MNHNS and CDR2 SASEGT. This CDR3 region has 17 residues. V shed 4 bases and J 0 bases; nucleotides not matched to a gene: 8. The CDR3 nucleotides are TGTGCCAGCAGTGCTCTAGGACAGGGATTTAGCAATCAGCCCCAGCATTTT. Translated: CASSALGQGFSNQPQHF.

The V gene is TRBV5-8, the J gene TRBJ2-1; 8 positions match TRBD1. Germline V gives CDR1 SGHTS, CDR2 YDEGEE. The junction had 16 bases not matched to a gene; V was cut back by 1 base and J by 7 bases. CDR3 length: 18 amino acids. CDR3 amino acids: CASSLIAGGFLYDNEQFF. The CDR3 DNA reads as TGTGCCAGCAGCTTGATCGCAGGGGGCTTTTTATACGATAATGAGCAGTTCTTC.

This chain joins TRBV28 and TRBJ2-1; maybe TRBD2 (6 bases). With 6 bases removed from V and 3 bases from J, the gap between germline ends came to 12 bases. This CDR3 comprises 14 residues. From germline, CDR1 is MDHEN and CDR2 SYDVKM. CDR3 residues: CASSPMGGYNEQFF. Here the CDR3 DNA reads TGTGCCAGCAGCCCAATGGGAGGCTACAATGAGCAGTTCTTC. Using reference TRBV28 and TRBJ2-1 for the parts outside the CDR3, the full variable domain is DVKVTQSSRYLVKRTGEKVFLECVQDMDHENMFWYRQDPGLGLRLIYFSYDVKMKEKGDIPEGYSVSREKKERFSLILESASTNQTSMYLCASSPMGGYNEQFFGPGTRLTVL.

The gene calls are TRBV6-6 and TRBJ1-3; TRBD1 aligns across 9 bases. J lost 1 base, V lost 5 bases, and 6 bases had no gene match. The CDR3 sequence is 16 residues long. Germline CDR1 reads MNHNY; CDR2 reads SVGAGI (reference sequence). CDR3 coding DNA: TGTGCCAGCAGTCCGACAGGGGGATTGTCTGGAAACACCATATATTTT. It yields the protein CASSPTGGLSGNTIYF.

The chain joins TRBV10-2 to TRBJ2-7; D perhaps matches TRBD1 (7 bases). Between the trimmed V and J ends, which lost 4 bases and 5 bases, there was a span of 12 bases. The CDR3 sequence is 13 residues long. Germline CDR1 and CDR2: WSHSY and SAAADI. Here the CDR3 DNA reads TGCGCCAGCAGTGGTACAGGGGAGGACGAGCAGTACTTC. As protein: CASSGTGEDEQYF.

The chain joins TRBV4-3 to TRBJ2-1; the match to TRBD2 covers 10 bases. V lost 4 bases, J lost 0 bases, and 9 bases stayed unmatched. Germline V gene lookup returns CDR1 LGHNA and CDR2 YSLEER. The CDR3 loop spans 18 amino acids. The CDR3 reads CASSRLPPSGSSYNEQFF. DNA of the CDR3: TGCGCCAGCAGCCGATTACCGCCTAGCGGGAGCTCCTACAATGAGCAGTTCTTC.

The chain couples TRBV7-3 to TRBJ2-2, with 10 bases that match TRBD1. Germline trimming cut 5 bases from V and 4 bases from J; bases unmatched to any gene: 13. The germline V gene encodes CDR1 SGHTA and CDR2 FQGTGA. CDR3 length: 18 residues. The CDR3 reads CASSNFLPRDRGTGELFF. As DNA, the CDR3 is TGTGCCAGCAGCAACTTCTTACCGCGGGACAGGGGCACCGGGGAGCTGTTTTTT.

The CDR3 reads CASSLPRGGSGEQFF. DNA of the CDR3: TGTGCCAGCAGTTTACCCAGGGGCGGGTCGGGTGAGCAGTTCTTC. The genes are TRBV28 and TRBJ2-1, with a weak D call TRBD1 (6 bases). Per the germline V gene, CDR1 is MDHEN and CDR2 is SYDVKM. Trimming removed 2 bases from V and 9 bases from J, with 17 bases in between. The CDR3 contains 15 residues.

The V gene is TRBV28, the J gene TRBJ2-6; TRBD1 agrees at 9 bases. Germline trimming cut 5 bases from V and 2 bases from J; bases unmatched to any gene: 7. Looked up from germline, CDR1 is MDHEN and CDR2 is SYDVKM. This CDR3 region has 17 residues. The CDR3: CASSPPGQGTGANVLTF. The DNA for the CDR3 is TGTGCCAGCAGTCCCCCGGGACAGGGAACTGGGGCCAACGTCCTGACTTTC.

This clone was seen more than once but under ten times. The chain combines TRBV13 with TRBJ2-7; TRBD2 is a possible D gene (5 bases). The CDR3 is made up of 15 amino acids. V gave up 5 bases and J gave up 0 bases, with 14 bases separating them. From germline, CDR1 is PRHDT and CDR2 FYEKMQ (reference sequence). The CDR3 DNA is TGTGCCAGCAGCCCATCGCGGGCCGGCTCCTACGAGCAGTACTTC. Its protein product is CASSPSRAGSYEQYF. The variable domain in full, with the rest retrieved from reference TRBV13 and TRBJ2-7, is AAGVIQSPRHLIKEKRETATLKCYPIPRHDTVYWYQQGPGQDPQFLISFYEKMQSDKGSIPDRFSAQQFSDYHSELNMSSLELGDSALYFCASSPSRAGSYEQYFGPGTRLTVT.

The chain links TRBV4-3 to TRBJ2-2; the D gene is possibly TRBD2 (5 bases). CDR1 and CDR2 (germline): LGHNA, YSLEER. The V gene lost 8 bases and the J gene lost 5 bases, with 21 bases spanning the gap. This CDR3 contains 16 residues. In nucleotides, the CDR3 is TGCGCCAGCCGAAGAAAAGCGGACTCGAGGACCGGGGAGCTGTTTTTT. As protein: CASRRKADSRTGELFF.

The chain is built from TRBV7-9 and TRBJ2-1, with TRBD2 matching 10 bases. Germline CDR1 SEHNR, CDR2 FQNEAQ (reference sequence). The CDR3 has 18 amino acids. V lost 3 bases to trimming and J lost 0 bases; unmatched junction nucleotides: 8. CDR3 region: CASSFLSGGKDSYNEQFF. The DNA of the CDR3 is TGTGCCAGCAGCTTTCTTAGCGGGGGGAAGGACTCCTACAATGAGCAGTTCTTC.

The rearrangement uses TRBV5-6 and TRBJ2-4; 7 bases are shared with TRBD2. In germline, CDR1 is SGHDT, CDR2 YYEEEE. The CDR3 consists of 13 residues. V shed 5 bases and J 9 bases; nucleotides not matched to a gene: 8. The CDR3 is CASSLRGWGIQYF. The CDR3 region has the DNA TGTGCCAGCAGTCTGCGGGGGTGGGGCATTCAGTACTTC.

This CDR3 reads CASSPWTGPVHGYTF. CDR3 nucleotides: TGTGCCAGCAGTCCGTGGACAGGGCCGGTGCATGGCTACACCTTC. The chain is built from TRBV28 and TRBJ1-2; 8 nucleotides align to TRBD1. The CDR3 length is 15 residues. The ends lost 5 bases at V and 6 bases at J; junction bases unmatched: 11. Germline V gives CDR1 MDHEN, CDR2 SYDVKM.

Remarks on this clone: At one end the junction does not follow the germline gene, possibly because of a read error. V is TRBV9 and J is TRBJ2-7; the D gene is possibly TRBD1 (5 bases). CDR1 is SGDLS, CDR2 YYNGEE, per germline. The CDR3 has 13 residues. The DNA of the CDR3 is TGTGCCAGCAGCCCTGTAGGGGTCTACGCGCAGTACTTC. This sequence encodes CASSPVGVYAQYF.

The rearrangement links TRBV7-8 to TRBJ2-7, with a weak D call TRBD2 (5 bases). V was pared by 8 bases and J by 2 bases, with 10 bases between. The CDR3 covers 12 residues. The germline CDR1 and CDR2 sequences are SGHVS and FQNEAQ. The CDR3 here is CASARAPYEQYF. Here the CDR3 DNA reads TGTGCCAGCGCGAGGGCACCCTACGAGCAGTACTTC.

This chain uses TRBV5-1 with TRBJ2-2; TRBD1 is a possible D gene (6 bases). Trimming left V 0 bases short and J 7 bases short, with 10 bases between. This CDR3 is 14 amino acids long. In germline, CDR1 is SGHRS, CDR2 YFSETQ. This chain's CDR3 is CASSLAVRGGELFF. The CDR3 region has the DNA TGCGCCAGCAGCTTGGCCGTCAGGGGCGGGGAGCTGTTTTTT.

J is TRBJ1-1 and V is TRBV2; 10 bases map to TRBD1. The germline V gene has CDR1 SNHLY and CDR2 FYNNEI. This CDR3 contains 16 residues. With V trimmed by 3 bases and J by 6 bases, 10 bases remained unmatched. The CDR3, as DNA: TGTGCCAGCAGTGACTCGACAGGGGGCCTGTTTGCTGAAGCTTTCTTT. Translating gives CASSDSTGGLFAEAFF. The entire variable domain, with the rest obtained from reference TRBV2 and TRBJ1-1, is as follows: EPEVTQTPSHQVTQMGQEVILRCVPISNHLYFYWYRQILGQKVEFLVSFYNNEISEKSEIFDDQFSVERPDGSNFTLKIRSTKLEDSAMYFCASSDSTGGLFAEAFFGQGTRLTVV.